Shown below are 6 T cell receptor beta chains from a single sample sequenced in a study of shared clonotypes between healthy human individuals. The naive CD8 population came from CD45RO-negative cells selected for CCR7, without terminally differentiated effector memory CD45RA+ cells. TCRdb's copy holds only in-frame clones and misses some; the assay was immunoSEQ multiplex PCR. Of hundreds of thousands of clones listed, about 96% are singletons. Sequencing input: naive CD8+ T cells sorted from blood. These receptors all come from a woman aged 25 to 39 in good health.

This clone is a singleton in its sample. The CDR3 DNA follows: TGTGCCTGGAGTCTGGGAGAGTGGCGGGAGGGATTTTACGAGCAGTACTTC. This sequence encodes CAWSLGEWREGFYEQYF. This chain links TRBV30 with TRBJ2-7; 9 bases align to TRBD2. The germline gives CDR1 GTSNPN, CDR2 SVGIG (reference sequence). Germline trimming cut 2 bases from V and 4 bases from J; bases unmatched to any gene: 15. CDR3 length: 17 amino acids.

The chain uses TRBV5-1 and TRBJ2-1; D is undetermined. This CDR3 has 18 residues. Germline V CDR1 and CDR2: SGHRS, YFSETQ. Trimming removed 3 bases from V and 5 bases from J, with 24 bases in between. The CDR3 protein is CASSSDGLPERRNNEQFF. The DNA of the CDR3 is TGCGCCAGCAGCTCGGACGGGTTGCCAGAACGACGAAACAATGAGCAGTTCTTC.

Details on this clone: Other DNA sequences in the sample encode the same CDR3. CDR3 sequence: CASSLGAVYEQYF. The CDR3 region has the DNA TGTGCCAGCAGCTTGGGGGCCGTTTACGAGCAGTACTTC. The genes are TRBV5-6 and TRBJ2-7; D remains ambiguous. The V gene's germline CDR1 is SGHDT and CDR2 YYEEEE. This CDR3 has 13 residues. V was pared by 0 bases and J by 4 bases, with 8 bases between.

The chain uses TRBV27 and TRBJ2-5; 7 nucleotides agree with TRBD2. Germline CDR1 reads MNHEY; CDR2 reads SMNVEV (reference sequence). V lost 5 bases, J lost 2 bases, and 8 bases stayed unmatched. The CDR3 runs 15 residues. CDR3 residues: CASSPQLASQETQYF. CDR3 coding DNA: TGTGCCAGCAGTCCCCAACTAGCGTCACAAGAGACCCAGTACTTC.

V is TRBV6-1 and J is TRBJ2-7, with unresolved D. V dropped 3 bases and J dropped 2 bases, with 8 bases sitting between them. There are 13 residues in the CDR3. CDR1 MNHNS and CDR2 SASEGT come from the germline V gene. The CDR3 is CASSDGPPYEQYF. DNA of the CDR3: TGTGCCAGCAGTGACGGTCCCCCCTACGAGCAGTACTTC.

V and J are TRBV7-3 and TRBJ2-3; 11 bases align to TRBD2. From germline, CDR1 is SGHTA and CDR2 FQGTGA. V trimming: 5 bases; J trimming: 2 bases; junction bases outside the gene matches: 9. This CDR3 is 17 amino acids long. CDR3 region: CASSTTSGSHFTDTQYF. The DNA of the CDR3 is TGTGCCAGCAGCACAACTAGCGGGAGTCATTTCACAGATACGCAGTATTTT.